The clone carrying this T cell receptor beta chain showed up many times. Its specificity is not known. CDR1 is MGHRA and CDR2 is YSYEKL in the germline V gene. J lost 8 bases, V lost 6 bases, and 6 bases had no gene match. CDR3 length: 13 amino acids. These data originate in a study of T cells after yellow fever vaccination. Study outcomes and limitations: Re-detected after boosting: most primary clones, 96% of CD4 and roughly 90% of CD8. Abundant contaminating clonotypes from the bulk population could appear in FACS-sorted repertoires.

Researchers made TCR cDNA using 5'RACE template switching, and this step added a universal primer site and UMIs. MiXCR, run by TCRdb on the 5' RACE reads, gives a single entry per CDR3 protein. The sample lists more than 300,000 distinct CDR3 sequences, roughly 10% occurring once. This TCR derives from a man aged 18 to 30 who received the YFV17D yellow fever vaccine. The gene calls are TRBV4-1 and TRBJ2-1; TRBD1 matches 8 bases. Here the sequenced sample was CD4+ T cells sorted from PBMCs, taken 45 days after the yellow fever booster vaccination. In DNA, the CDR3 is TGCGCCAGCAGAGGCCAGGGGGCCGATGAGCAGTTCTTC. Translated, it gives CASRGQGADEQFF.